Shown below are 7 T cell receptor beta chains from a single sample sequenced in a study of glioma-infiltrating T cells. Amplification of TCR alpha and beta CDR3 regions from RNA used iRepertoire nested multiplex PCR. TCRdb re-called the multiplex PCR reads through MiXCR, storing one row per CDR3 protein. The sample shows more than 90,000 distinct CDR3 sequences, 35% to 45% of them seen only once. Source material: glioma tissue, nonneoplastic brain tissue, or PBMCs (not recorded which). These receptor sequences come from a human donor with low-grade glioma or glioblastoma, undergoing nonglioma brain surgery, or in good health (not recorded which).

The rearrangement joins TRBV6-2 or TRBV6-3 to TRBJ1-2, with D perhaps TRBD1 (6 bases). Trimming left V 8 bases short and J 5 bases short, with 45 bases between. Germline-derived CDR1 and CDR2 are MNHEY and SVGEGT. The CDR3 sequence is 23 residues long. The CDR3 DNA follows: TGTGCCAGCGGTTTAGTCAGGGGACGACAGCTAGCTATTGGATTTTTTAGATTTTATGGCTACACCTTC. This codes for CASGLVRGRQLAIGFFRFYGYTF.

The chain joins TRBV3-1 to TRBJ2-3; the match to TRBD2 covers 14 bases. Germline CDR1 and CDR2: LGHDT and YNNKEL (reference sequence). V was clipped by 0 bases and J by 3 bases; unmatched bases: 11. The CDR3 contains 20 residues. CDR3 in amino acids: CASSQDDEMGLAGATDTQYF. DNA of the CDR3: TGTGCCAGCAGCCAAGATGACGAAATGGGACTAGCGGGAGCTACAGATACGCAGTATTTT.

A few counts support this clonotype. The rearrangement joins TRBV9 to TRBJ2-7; D uncertain. The CDR3 is 14 amino acids. Trimming shortened V by 0 bases and J by 2 bases, and 9 bases separated the two germline ends. Germline V gene lookup returns CDR1 SGDLS and CDR2 YYNGEE. The CDR3 region is CASSVAPQAYEQYF. CDR3 coding DNA: TGTGCCAGCAGCGTAGCGCCACAAGCCTACGAGCAGTACTTC.

The sample holds many counts of this clonotype. The chain employs TRBV20-1 and TRBJ2-3, with D uncertain. The length of the CDR3 is 14 residues. The V gene's germline CDR1 is DFQATT and CDR2 SNEGSKA (reference sequence). With 1 base removed from V and 2 bases from J, the gap between germline ends came to 10 bases. CDR3 in amino acids: CSARGAGFTDTQYF. CDR3 DNA: TGCAGTGCTAGAGGAGCTGGTTTCACAGATACGCAGTATTTT.

This clonotype has just one count. The gene calls are TRBV7-8 and TRBJ2-3; 9 positions match TRBD1. This CDR3 has 15 residues. The V gene end was trimmed by 1 base and the J gene end by 5 bases; junction bases not matched to a gene: 4. Germline CDR1 SGHVS, CDR2 FQNEAQ. The CDR3 DNA reads as TGTGCCAGCAGCTTAGACAGGGGGCGTGGAGATACGCAGTATTTT. Amino acid sequence: CASSLDRGRGDTQYF.

This clonotype showed up many times. The chain has TRBV10-3 and TRBJ1-4, with TRBD1 as a possible D gene (6 bases). Trimming stripped 5 bases from V and 11 bases from J, with 18 bases between. This CDR3 has 14 residues. Germline values: CDR1 ENHRY, CDR2 SYGVKD. The CDR3 region has the DNA TGTGCCATCAGTCCCGAGGGGGGCTGGAGCAAACTGTTTTTT. Translated: CAISPEGGWSKLFF.

In its sample, this clonotype was seen many times. This chain joins TRBV3-1 and TRBJ2-3, with 8 nucleotides matching TRBD1. The CDR3 runs to 16 residues. V lost 4 bases and J lost 1; bases outside the gene matches: 7. The germline V gene has CDR1 LGHDT and CDR2 YNNKEL (reference sequence). This chain's CDR3 is CASSRTGQGGTDTQYF. Here the CDR3 DNA reads TGTGCCAGCAGCCGAACAGGACAGGGAGGCACAGATACGCAGTATTTT.